These T cell receptor beta chains were read from a single sample in a study of T cell changes during pregnancy in multiple sclerosis. Sequencing used immunoSEQ multiplex PCR; TCRdb keeps in-frame clones, though not all of them. The sample gives about 120,000 clones, under 95% of which show up once; around 6% is in the top ten. The sample consisted of peripheral blood, taken before pregnancy. Receptors originate from a female donor with multiple sclerosis, enrolled in a pregnancy study. Each CDR3 is given with its conserved first and last residue.

j_call	v_call	cdr3_aa
TRBJ1-2	TRBV6-6	CASSLGLRDGYTF
TRBJ1-2	TRBV2	CASSPGQGAYGYTF
TRBJ1-4	TRBV2	CASSEKTGEYEKLFF
TRBJ1-2	TRBV7-3	CASSPGTGGNYGYTF
TRBJ2-4	TRBV27	CASSLGERNIQYF
TRBJ1-2	TRBV13	CASSLGPGGYTF
TRBJ2-3	TRBV9	CASSVLWEADTQYF
TRBJ1-1	TRBV6-5	CATRGQANTEAFF
TRBJ2-6	TRBV6-4	CASSDSDSSGANVLTF
TRBJ1-6	TRBV19	CASGQGPSPLHF
TRBJ2-3	TRBV6-1	CASSDRGGSGRDTQYF
TRBJ1-1	TRBV7-9	CASSSYLNRGRAEAFF
TRBJ1-5	TRBV10-3	CAISESNDRGHQPQHF
TRBJ1-1	TRBV28	CASSLSVGGTEAFF
TRBJ1-6	TRBV7-9	CASSLETGRVDSPLHF
TRBJ2-3	TRBV2	CASRVLGLSRTDTQYF
TRBJ2-1	TRBV30	CAWSFLTSGIYNEQFF
TRBJ1-5	TRBV18	CASSIQGNGNQPQHF
TRBJ2-1	TRBV7-2	CASSLGYFGQGRNNEQFF
TRBJ2-3	TRBV27	CASRLWGGERRTDTQYF
TRBJ1-3	TRBV30	CACLRGTGVPGNTIYF
TRBJ1-2	TRBV19	CASTRDRMSYGYTF
.	TRBV19	CASAGTGESYEQYF
TRBJ1-2	TRBV6-4	CASSERVDTNYGYTF
TRBJ2-1	TRBV11-2	CASSLSTYSYNEQFF
TRBJ1-2	TRBV7-3	CASSTLGQGPNYGYTF
TRBJ1-1	TRBV18	CASSPQGAGTEAFF
TRBJ2-3	TRBV7-8	CASSLGPGAGTDTQYF
TRBJ2-3	TRBV7-3	CASSLTAGNFPGLAGEVEDTQYF